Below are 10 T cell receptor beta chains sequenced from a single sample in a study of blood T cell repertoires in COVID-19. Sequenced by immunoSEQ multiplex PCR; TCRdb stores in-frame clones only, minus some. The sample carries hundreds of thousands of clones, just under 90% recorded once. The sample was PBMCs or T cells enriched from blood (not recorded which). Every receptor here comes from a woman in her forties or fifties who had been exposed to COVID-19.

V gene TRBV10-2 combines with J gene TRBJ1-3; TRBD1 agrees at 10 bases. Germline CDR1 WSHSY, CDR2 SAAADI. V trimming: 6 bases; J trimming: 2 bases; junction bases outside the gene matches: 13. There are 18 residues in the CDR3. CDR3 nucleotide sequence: TGCGCCAGCAGCCCGAAACCGGGACAGGGGCTGACTGGAAACACCATATATTTT. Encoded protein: CASSPKPGQGLTGNTIYF.

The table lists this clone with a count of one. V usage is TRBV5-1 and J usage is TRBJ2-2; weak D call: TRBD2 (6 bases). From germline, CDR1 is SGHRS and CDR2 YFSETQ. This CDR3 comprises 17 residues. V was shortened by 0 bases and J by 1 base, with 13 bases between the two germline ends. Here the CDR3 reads CASSLAGGVRNTGELFF. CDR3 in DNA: TGCGCCAGCAGCTTGGCTGGAGGGGTTAGGAACACCGGGGAGCTGTTTTTT. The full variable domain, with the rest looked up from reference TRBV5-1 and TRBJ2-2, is KAGVTQTPRYLIKTRGQQVTLSCSPISGHRSVSWYQQTPGQGLQFLFEYFSETQRNKGNFPGRFSGRQFSNSRSEMNVSTLELGDSALYLCASSLAGGVRNTGELFFGEGSRLTVL.

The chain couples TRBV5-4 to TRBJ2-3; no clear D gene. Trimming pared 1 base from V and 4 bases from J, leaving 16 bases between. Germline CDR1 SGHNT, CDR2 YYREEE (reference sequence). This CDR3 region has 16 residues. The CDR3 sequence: CASSLFAGFNPDTQYF. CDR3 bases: TGTGCCAGCAGCTTGTTTGCAGGATTCAACCCAGATACGCAGTATTTT.

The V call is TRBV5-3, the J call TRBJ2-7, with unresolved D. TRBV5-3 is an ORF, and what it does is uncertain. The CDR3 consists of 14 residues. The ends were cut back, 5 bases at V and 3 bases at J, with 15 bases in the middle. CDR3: CARSSLGQRYEQYF. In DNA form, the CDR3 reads TGTGCCAGAAGTTCCCTAGGTCAACGCTACGAGCAGTACTTC.

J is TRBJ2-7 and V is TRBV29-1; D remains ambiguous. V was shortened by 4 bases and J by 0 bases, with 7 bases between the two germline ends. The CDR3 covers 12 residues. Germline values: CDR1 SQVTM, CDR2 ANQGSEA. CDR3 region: CSVAPSSYEQYF. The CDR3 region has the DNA TGCAGCGTTGCACCCAGCTCCTACGAGCAGTACTTC.

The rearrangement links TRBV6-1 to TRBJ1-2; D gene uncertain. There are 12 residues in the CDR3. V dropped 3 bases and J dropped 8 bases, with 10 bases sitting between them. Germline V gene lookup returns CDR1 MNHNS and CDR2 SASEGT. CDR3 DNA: TGTGCCAGCAGTGAGGTCCTCGGGGGCTACACCTTC. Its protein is CASSEVLGGYTF.

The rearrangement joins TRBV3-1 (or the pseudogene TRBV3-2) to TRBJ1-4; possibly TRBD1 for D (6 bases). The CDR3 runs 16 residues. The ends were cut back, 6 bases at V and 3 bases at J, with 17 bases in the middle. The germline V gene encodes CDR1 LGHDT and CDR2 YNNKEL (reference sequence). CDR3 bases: TGTGCCAGCAGTAAACAGGGAGGGAGGGCTAATGAAAAACTGTTTTTT. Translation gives CASSKQGGRANEKLFF.

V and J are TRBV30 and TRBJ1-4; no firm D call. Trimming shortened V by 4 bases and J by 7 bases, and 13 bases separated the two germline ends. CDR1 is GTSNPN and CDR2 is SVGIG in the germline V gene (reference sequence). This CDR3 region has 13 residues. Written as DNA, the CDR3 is TGTGCCTGGATGATGAACGTCGGTGAAAAACTGTTTTTT. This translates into CAWMMNVGEKLFF.

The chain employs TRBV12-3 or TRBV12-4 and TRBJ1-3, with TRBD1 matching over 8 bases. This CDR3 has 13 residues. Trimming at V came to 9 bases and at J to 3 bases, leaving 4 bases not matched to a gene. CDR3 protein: CASKGQDGNTIYF. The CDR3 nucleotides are TGTGCCAGTAAGGGACAGGATGGAAACACCATATATTTT.

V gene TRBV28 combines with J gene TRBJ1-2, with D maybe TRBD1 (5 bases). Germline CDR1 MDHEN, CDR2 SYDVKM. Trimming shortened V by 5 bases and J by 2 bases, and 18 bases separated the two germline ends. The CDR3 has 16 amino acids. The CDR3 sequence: CASSPPPGPLNYGYTF. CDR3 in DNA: TGTGCCAGCAGTCCCCCCCCAGGGCCTTTAAACTATGGCTACACCTTC.